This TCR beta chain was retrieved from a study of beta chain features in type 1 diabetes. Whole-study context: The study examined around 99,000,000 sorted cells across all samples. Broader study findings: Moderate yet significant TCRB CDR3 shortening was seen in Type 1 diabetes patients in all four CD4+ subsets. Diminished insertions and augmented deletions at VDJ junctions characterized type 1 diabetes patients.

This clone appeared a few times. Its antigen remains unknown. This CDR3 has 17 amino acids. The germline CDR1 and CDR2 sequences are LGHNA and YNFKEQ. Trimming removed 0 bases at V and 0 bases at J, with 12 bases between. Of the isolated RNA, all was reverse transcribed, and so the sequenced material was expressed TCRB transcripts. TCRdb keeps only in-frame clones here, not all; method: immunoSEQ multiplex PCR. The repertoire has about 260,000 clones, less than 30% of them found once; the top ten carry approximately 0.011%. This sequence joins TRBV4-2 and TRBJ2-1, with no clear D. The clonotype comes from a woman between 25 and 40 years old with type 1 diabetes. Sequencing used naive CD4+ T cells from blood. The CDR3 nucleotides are TGTGCCAGCAGCCAAGAGGTTCCACCCTACTCCTACAATGAGCAGTTCTTC. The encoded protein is CASSQEVPPYSYNEQFF.